This T cell receptor (beta chain) was recorded in a study of blood T cell repertoires in COVID-19. Sequencing used immunoSEQ multiplex PCR; TCRdb keeps in-frame clones, though not all of them. Of 190,000 or so clones listed, 80% to 85% are singletons. Either two negative PCRs, clearance, or symptom resolution qualified Cohort 3 donors as recovered. The CDR3 loop spans 13 amino acids. Germline V gene data show CDR1 as MNHEY and CDR2 as SMNVEV (reference sequence). V dropped 4 bases and J dropped 2 bases, with 8 bases sitting between them. The sample consisted of PBMCs or T cells enriched from blood (not recorded which). This sequence joins TRBV27 and TRBJ1-2; no firm D call. This clonotype originated in a man between 40 and 49 years old who had recovered from COVID-19. The CDR3 nucleotides read TGTGCCAGCAGTTCACAGATAAACTATGGCTACACCTTC. Amino acid sequence: CASSSQINYGYTF.